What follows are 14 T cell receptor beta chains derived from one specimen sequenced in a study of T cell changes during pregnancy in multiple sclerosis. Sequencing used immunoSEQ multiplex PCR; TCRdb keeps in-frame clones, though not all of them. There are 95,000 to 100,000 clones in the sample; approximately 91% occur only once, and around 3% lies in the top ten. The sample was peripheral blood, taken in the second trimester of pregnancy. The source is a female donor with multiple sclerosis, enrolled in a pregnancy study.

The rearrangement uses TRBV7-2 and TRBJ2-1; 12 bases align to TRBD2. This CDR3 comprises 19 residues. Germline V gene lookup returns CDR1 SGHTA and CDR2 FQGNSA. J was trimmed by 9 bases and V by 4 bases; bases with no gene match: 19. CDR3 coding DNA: TGTGCCAGCAGCTCCCTAACGTTGGGGCCCCTAGCGGGAGGGGGTGAGCAGTTCTTC. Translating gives CASSSLTLGPLAGGGEQFF.

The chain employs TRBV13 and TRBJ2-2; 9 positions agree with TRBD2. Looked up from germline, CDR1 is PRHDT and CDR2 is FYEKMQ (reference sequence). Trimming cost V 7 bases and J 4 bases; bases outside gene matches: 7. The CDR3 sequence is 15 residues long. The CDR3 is CASTPSGAFTGELFF. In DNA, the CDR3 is TGTGCCAGCACCCCTAGCGGGGCATTCACCGGGGAGCTGTTTTTT. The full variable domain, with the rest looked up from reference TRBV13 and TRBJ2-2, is AAGVIQSPRHLIKEKRETATLKCYPIPRHDTVYWYQQGPGQDPQFLISFYEKMQSDKGSIPDRFSAQQFSDYHSELNMSSLELGDSALYFCASTPSGAFTGELFFGEGSRLTVL.

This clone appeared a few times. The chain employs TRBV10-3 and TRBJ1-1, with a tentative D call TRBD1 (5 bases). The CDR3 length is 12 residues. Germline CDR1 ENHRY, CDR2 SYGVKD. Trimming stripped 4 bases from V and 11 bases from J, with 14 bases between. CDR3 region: CAISGLGGTAFF. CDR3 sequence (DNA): TGTGCCATCAGTGGCTTGGGCGGGACGGCTTTCTTT.

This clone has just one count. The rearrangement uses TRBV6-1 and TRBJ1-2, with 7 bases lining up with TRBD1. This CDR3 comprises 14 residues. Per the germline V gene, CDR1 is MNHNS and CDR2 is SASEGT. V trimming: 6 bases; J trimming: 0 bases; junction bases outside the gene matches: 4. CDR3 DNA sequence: TGTGCCAGCAGGTCTGGGACAGCTAACTATGGCTACACCTTC. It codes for CASRSGTANYGYTF.

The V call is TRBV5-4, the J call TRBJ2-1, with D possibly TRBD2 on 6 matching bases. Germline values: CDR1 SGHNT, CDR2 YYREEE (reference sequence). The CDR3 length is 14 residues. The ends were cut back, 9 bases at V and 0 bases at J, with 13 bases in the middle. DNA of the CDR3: TGTGCCACCGATTCTAGCGTCTCCTACAATGAGCAGTTCTTC. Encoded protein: CATDSSVSYNEQFF.

CDR3 nucleotide sequence: TGTGCCAGCAGAGATAACAGGGGTGCTAATGAAAAACTGTTTTTT. Protein: CASRDNRGANEKLFF. This chain links TRBV6-6 with TRBJ1-4; TRBD1 matches 7 bases. In germline, CDR1 is MNHNY, CDR2 SVGAGI (reference sequence). CDR3 length: 15 residues. After removal of 6 bases from V and 3 bases from J, the junction contained 7 bases not matched to a gene.

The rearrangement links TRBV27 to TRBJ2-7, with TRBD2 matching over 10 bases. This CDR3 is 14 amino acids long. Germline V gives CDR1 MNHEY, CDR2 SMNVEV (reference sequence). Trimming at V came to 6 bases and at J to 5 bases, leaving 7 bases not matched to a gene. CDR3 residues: CASRRAGGLDEQYF. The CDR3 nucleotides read TGTGCCAGCAGGCGAGCGGGAGGGCTCGACGAGCAGTACTTC.

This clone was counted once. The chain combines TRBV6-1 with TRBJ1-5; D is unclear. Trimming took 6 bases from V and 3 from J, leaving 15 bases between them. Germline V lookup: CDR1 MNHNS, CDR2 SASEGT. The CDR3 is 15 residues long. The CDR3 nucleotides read TGTGCCAGCAGCCCCAACGGGTTCATCAATCAGCCCCAGCATTTT. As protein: CASSPNGFINQPQHF.

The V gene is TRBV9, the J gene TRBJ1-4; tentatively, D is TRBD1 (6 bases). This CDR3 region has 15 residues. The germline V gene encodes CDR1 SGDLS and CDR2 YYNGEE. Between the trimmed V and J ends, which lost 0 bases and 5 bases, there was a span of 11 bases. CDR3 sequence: CASSVGGLSNEKLFF. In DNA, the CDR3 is TGTGCCAGCAGCGTAGGGGGGCTTTCGAATGAAAAACTGTTTTTT.

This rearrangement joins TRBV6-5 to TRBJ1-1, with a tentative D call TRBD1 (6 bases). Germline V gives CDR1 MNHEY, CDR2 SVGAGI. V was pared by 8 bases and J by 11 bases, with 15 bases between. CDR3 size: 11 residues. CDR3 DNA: TGTGCCAGCCAACCAGACAGGCGCGCTTTCTTT. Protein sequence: CASQPDRRAFF.

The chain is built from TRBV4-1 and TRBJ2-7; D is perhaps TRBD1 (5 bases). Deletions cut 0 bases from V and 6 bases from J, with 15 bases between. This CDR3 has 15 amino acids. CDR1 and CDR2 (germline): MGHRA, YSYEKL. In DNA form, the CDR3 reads TGCGCCAGCAGCCAAGAGAGCCCTATGGGGCTCGAGCAGTACTTC. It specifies CASSQESPMGLEQYF.

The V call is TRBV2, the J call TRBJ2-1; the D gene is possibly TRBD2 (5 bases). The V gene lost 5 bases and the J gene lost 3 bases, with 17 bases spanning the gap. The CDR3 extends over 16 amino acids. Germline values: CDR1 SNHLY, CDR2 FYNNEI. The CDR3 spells CASSLPGLPDYNEQFF. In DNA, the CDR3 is TGTGCCAGCAGTCTGCCCGGACTGCCCGACTACAATGAGCAGTTCTTC. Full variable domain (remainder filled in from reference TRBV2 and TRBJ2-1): EPEVTQTPSHQVTQMGQEVILRCVPISNHLYFYWYRQILGQKVEFLVSFYNNEISEKSEIFDDQFSVERPDGSNFTLKIRSTKLEDSAMYFCASSLPGLPDYNEQFFGPGTRLTVL.

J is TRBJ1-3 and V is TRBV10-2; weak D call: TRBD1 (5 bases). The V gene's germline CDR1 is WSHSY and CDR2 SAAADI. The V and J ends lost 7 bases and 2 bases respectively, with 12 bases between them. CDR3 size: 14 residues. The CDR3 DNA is TGCGCCAGCACCCCTCAGGGCACTGGAAACACCATATATTTT. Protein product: CASTPQGTGNTIYF.

The CDR3: CASQEVGVFGDTQYF. The CDR3 coding sequence is TGTGCCAGCCAAGAGGTGGGAGTCTTTGGAGATACGCAGTATTTT. The chain combines TRBV5-4 with TRBJ2-3, with a tentative D call TRBD2 (5 bases). Trimming took 7 bases from V and 5 from J, leaving 20 bases between them. CDR3 length: 15 residues. The V gene's germline CDR1 is SGHNT and CDR2 YYREEE (reference sequence).